This T cell receptor beta chain was identified during a study of post-analysis software for immune sequencing data. Study-level background: Disease courses included relapsing-remitting, secondary progressive and progressive-relapsing multiple sclerosis. Findings and caveats of the study: Strong same-batch co-clustering of samples appeared with F measure clustering. People with multiple sclerosis had a significantly lower normalized Chao1 diversity than controls did. Relative to controls, patients had about five TRBV segments at higher frequency, with TRBV5-6, TRBV5-1 and TRBV20-1 among these.

Notes on this clonotype: Its antigen is still unknown.

The library was made from cDNA and included unique molecular identifiers. cDNA molecules numbering approximately 500,000 came from approximately 1 to 10 million T cells. MiXCR was run by TCRdb on the PCR reads, yielding one entry per CDR3 protein. The table has hundreds of thousands of distinct CDR3 sequences, approximately 50% seen once; the top ten hold approximately 4.5%. V shed 5 bases and J 3 bases; nucleotides not matched to a gene: 5. The CDR3 runs to 15 residues. From germline, CDR1 is DFQATT and CDR2 SNEGSKA (reference sequence). Source material: blood. This clonotype was obtained from a girl between 10 and 17 years old with multiple sclerosis. The chain couples TRBV20-1 to TRBJ2-6, with 9 bases that match TRBD1. CDR3 amino acids: CSAPTGGGGANVLTF. The CDR3 nucleotides are TGCAGTGCTCCCACAGGGGGCGGTGGGGCCAACGTCCTGACTTTC.